This TCR beta chain was sequenced for a study of human T cells and chemical hapten exposure. Study at large: Patients received weekly diphenylcyclopropenone doses to the scalp throughout the approximately 23-week study. Study-level findings and limits: Healthy people's immune response may differ from that of the donors, who had alopecia.

Between the trimmed V and J ends, which lost 6 bases and 6 bases, there was a span of 12 bases. The V gene's germline CDR1 is SEHNR and CDR2 FQNEAQ (reference sequence). The length of the CDR3 is 13 residues. As the library was built, unique molecular identifiers were attached to individual cDNA molecules. TCRdb redid the calling of the RACE reads with MiXCR, one entry per CDR3 protein. The repertoire includes 80,000 to 100,000 distinct CDR3 sequences, about 28% of them detected once, and 10% sits in the top ten. Stated time point: patch test 3, about 24 weeks after DPC sensitization. Treatment reported: therapeutic diphenylcyclopropenone sensitization with weekly scalp DPC. Prior to application of each patch test, blood was drawn. A word on this clonotype: Its antigen remains unknown.

The TCR comes from a man between 40 and 49 years old with alopecia areata. Some clones in this sample may be carry-over from other donors' samples. The sequencing used whole blood, collected in connection with sensitization to the hapten diphenylcyclopropenone (DPC). The chain links TRBV7-9 to TRBJ2-1; perhaps TRBD2 as D (6 bases). CDR3 nucleotides: TGTGCCAGCAGGGAGGGGAGGAGCAATGAGCAGTTCTTC. Encoded protein: CASREGRSNEQFF.